These T cell receptor beta chains were read from a single sample in a study of OX40 agonist ivuxolimab in advanced cancers. Clones were read by immunoSEQ multiplex PCR, and TCRdb kept only the in-frame ones, dropping some. This sample has about 66,000 clones; under 90% occur once, and the top ten carry 0.68%. The input for sequencing was CD4+ or CD8+ T cells sorted from blood, taken in a trial of the OX40 agonist ivuxolimab. These receptors came from an adult with an advanced solid tumor such as melanoma, head and neck, liver or kidney cancer. CDR3s include the opening cysteine and the closing phenylalanine or tryptophan. A D gene is named only where the DNA matches it firmly. The size entry is marked missing in some rows and otherwise reads once, few, many or a size class.

J,D,V,size,DNA,CDR3
TRBJ1-5,-,TRBV15,few,TGTGCCACCAGCAGAGATAACAGCTATAATCAGCCCCAGCATTTT,CATSRDNSYNQPQHF
TRBJ1-1,-,TRBV11-2,-,TGTGCCAGCAGCTTAGTCCGGGACACCGAAGCTTTCTTT,CASSLVRDTEAFF
TRBJ1-1,-,TRBV18,-,TGTGCCAGCTCATCTGGTCCGGACACTGAAGCTTTCTTT,CASSSGPDTEAFF
TRBJ1-2,-,TRBV19,-,TGTGCCAGTAGTATAGCGGAACAGGGTACTAACTATGGCTACACCTTC,CASSIAEQGTNYGYTF
TRBJ1-4,TRBD1,TRBV5-4,-,TGTGCCAGCAGCCCAATGGGGGACAGCCAAGAAAAACTGTTTTTT,CASSPMGDSQEKLFF
TRBJ1-5,TRBD1,TRBV6-5,-,TGTGCCAGCAGCTATGACAGGGGAAATCAGCCCCAGCATTTT,CASSYDRGNQPQHF
TRBJ2-4,-,TRBV11-2,-,TGTGCCAGCAGCTTAACCTCAGGGACTGTGGGGAACATTCAGTACTTC,CASSLTSGTVGNIQYF
TRBJ2-3,TRBD1,TRBV5-1,-,TGCGCCAGCAGCCTGGGACAGAGGGGAAGCACAGATACGCAGTATTTT,CASSLGQRGSTDTQYF
TRBJ1-5,TRBD1,TRBV25-1,-,TGTGCCAGCAGCCCTACTGGGACAGGGCTTCAGCCCCAGCATTTT,CASSPTGTGLQPQHF
TRBJ1-2,-,TRBV7-9,-,TGTGCCAGCAGCTTATGGGGAGAGGGTTTATATGGCTACACCTTC,CASSLWGEGLYGYTF
TRBJ2-7,TRBD1,TRBV6-1,-,TGTGCCAGCAGTGAAACGGTATGGGACAGGGCCTACGAGCAGTACTTC,CASSETVWDRAYEQYF
TRBJ1-5,TRBD1,TRBV7-2,few,TGTGCCAGCAGTTACAGGGGAGAACAGCCCCAGCATTTT,CASSYRGEQPQHF
TRBJ2-3,-,TRBV9,-,TGTGCCAGCAGCGTAGCCGCAGGGCGAGCGCTTAGCACAGATACGCAGTATTTT,CASSVAAGRALSTDTQYF
TRBJ2-2,-,TRBV7-3,-,TGTGCCAGCAGCATATCCGGGACACCGAACACCGGGGAGCTGTTTTTT,CASSISGTPNTGELFF
TRBJ1-2,-,TRBV2,-,TGTGCCAGCAGTAGGGAGGGCTATGGCTACACCTTC,CASSREGYGYTF
TRBJ1-5,TRBD1,TRBV5-1,-,TGCGCCAGCAGCTTGGAGGGACAGGGCAATCAGCCCCAGCATTTT,CASSLEGQGNQPQHF
TRBJ1-3,-,TRBV13,-,TGTGCCAGCAGCTTCTCGTGGGACACGACCTCTGGAAACACCATATATTTT,CASSFSWDTTSGNTIYF
TRBJ2-3,-,TRBV11-2,-,TGTGCCAGCAGCTCCTTAATTCGTCGGGGGAGCTACACAGATACGCAGTATTTT,CASSSLIRRGSYTDTQYF
TRBJ1-3,TRBD1,TRBV5-5,-,TGTGCCAGCAGCTTGGCCCCGAGGCGGCAGGGGGCTGGAAACACCATATATTTT,CASSLAPRRQGAGNTIYF
TRBJ2-3,-,TRBV18,-,TGTGCCAGCTCACCACCCGTGGAGCACTCTAGCACAGATACGCAGTATTTT,CASSPPVEHSSTDTQYF
TRBJ1-3,-,TRBV11-2,-,TGTGCCAGCAGCTCCCAGGTCGTCTCTGGAAACACCATATATTTT,CASSSQVVSGNTIYF
TRBJ1-3,-,TRBV13,-,TGTGCCAGCAGCTTACAGATACTCCAAGGGGTCGGAAACACCATATATTTT,CASSLQILQGVGNTIYF
TRBJ2-5,-,TRBV13,-,TGTGCCAGCAGCTCCACGGTGACAGGCGGGGTCCAGTACTTC,CASSSTVTGGVQYF
TRBJ2-2,-,TRBV7-2,-,TGTGCCAGCAGCTTAGCGCACTCCGGGGAGCTGTTTTTT,CASSLAHSGELFF